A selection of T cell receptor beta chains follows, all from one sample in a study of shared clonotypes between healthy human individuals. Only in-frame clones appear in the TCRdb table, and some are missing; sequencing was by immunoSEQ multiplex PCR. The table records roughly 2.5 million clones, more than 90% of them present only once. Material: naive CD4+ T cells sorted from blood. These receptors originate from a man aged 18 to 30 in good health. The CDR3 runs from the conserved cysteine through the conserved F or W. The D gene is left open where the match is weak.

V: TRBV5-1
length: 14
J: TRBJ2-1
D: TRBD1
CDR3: CASRRQGAYNEQFF

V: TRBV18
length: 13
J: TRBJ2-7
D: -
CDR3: CASSPRDADGQYF

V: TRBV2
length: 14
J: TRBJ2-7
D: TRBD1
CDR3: CASSYGTGVGEQYF

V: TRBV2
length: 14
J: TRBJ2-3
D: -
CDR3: CASLGARSTDTQYF

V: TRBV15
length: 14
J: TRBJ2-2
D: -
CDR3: CATSREGGTGELFF

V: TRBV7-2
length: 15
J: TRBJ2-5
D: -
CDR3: CASSLAHRTVKTQYF

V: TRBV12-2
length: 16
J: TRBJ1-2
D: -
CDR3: CASRLYARGPSRGYTF

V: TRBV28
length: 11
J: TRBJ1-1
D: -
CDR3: CASREGTEAFF

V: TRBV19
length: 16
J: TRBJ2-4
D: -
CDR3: CASSDQTTLAKNIQYF

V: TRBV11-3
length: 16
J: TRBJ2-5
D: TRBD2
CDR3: CASSLGRGVQQETQYF

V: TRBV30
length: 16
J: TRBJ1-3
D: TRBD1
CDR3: CAWEPGTAASGNTIYF

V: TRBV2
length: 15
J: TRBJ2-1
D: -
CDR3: CASSEALSSYNEQFF

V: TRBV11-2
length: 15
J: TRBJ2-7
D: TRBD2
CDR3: CASSAGGLGGMEQYF

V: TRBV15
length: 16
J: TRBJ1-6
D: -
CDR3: CATSGRQRIPNSPLHF

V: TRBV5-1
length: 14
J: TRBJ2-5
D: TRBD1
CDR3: CASSFGQGKETQYF

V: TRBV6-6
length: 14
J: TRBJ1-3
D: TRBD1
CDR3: CASRDRGPGNTIYF

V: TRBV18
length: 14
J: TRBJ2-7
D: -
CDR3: CASSPRAGDNEQYF

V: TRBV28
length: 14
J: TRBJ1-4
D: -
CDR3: CASSSGSTNEKLFF

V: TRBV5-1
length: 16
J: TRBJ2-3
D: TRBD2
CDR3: CASSKLAGAGTDTQYF

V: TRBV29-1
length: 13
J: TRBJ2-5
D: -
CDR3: CSVGVGEAETQYF

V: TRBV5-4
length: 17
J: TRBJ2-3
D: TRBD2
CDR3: CASSPGGAGGPGDTQYF

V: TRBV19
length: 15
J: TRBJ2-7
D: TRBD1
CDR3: CASSTRNRGFYEQYF

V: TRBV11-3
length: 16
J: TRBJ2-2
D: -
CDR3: CASSLAGTHNTGELFF

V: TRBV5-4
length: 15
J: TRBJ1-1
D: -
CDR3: CASSLVPGMNTEAFF

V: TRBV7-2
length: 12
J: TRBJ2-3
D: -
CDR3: CASSPNSDTQYF

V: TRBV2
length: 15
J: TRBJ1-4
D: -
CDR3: CASSAEQVLNEKLFF

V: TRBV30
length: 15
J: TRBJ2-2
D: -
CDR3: CAWSGFRPNTGELFF

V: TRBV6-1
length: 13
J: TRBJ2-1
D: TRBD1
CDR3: CASSETGYNEQFF

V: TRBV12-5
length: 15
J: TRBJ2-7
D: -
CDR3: CASALNRDAAYEQYF

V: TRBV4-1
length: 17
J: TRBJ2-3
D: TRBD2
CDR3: CASSPVAGRLSTDTQYF

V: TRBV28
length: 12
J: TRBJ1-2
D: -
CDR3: CASSPRPYGYTF

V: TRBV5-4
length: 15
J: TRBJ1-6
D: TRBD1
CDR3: CASSSSGTGFSPLHF

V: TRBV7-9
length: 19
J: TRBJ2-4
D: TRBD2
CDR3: CASSLILGLAGPAKNIQYF

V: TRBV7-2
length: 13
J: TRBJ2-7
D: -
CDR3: CASSPHTFYEQYF

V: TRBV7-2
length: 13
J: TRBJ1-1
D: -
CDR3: CASSLVGTGITFF

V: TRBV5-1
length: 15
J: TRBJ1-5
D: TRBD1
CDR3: CASSSGTVGNQPQHF

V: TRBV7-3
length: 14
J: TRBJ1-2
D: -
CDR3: CASSPDSANYGYTF

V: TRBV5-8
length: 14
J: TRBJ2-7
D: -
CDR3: CASSLGQYYYEQYF

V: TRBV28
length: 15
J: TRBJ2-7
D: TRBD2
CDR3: CASVTASGGRYEQYF

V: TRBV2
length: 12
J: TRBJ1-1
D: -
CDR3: CASNRIGFEAFF

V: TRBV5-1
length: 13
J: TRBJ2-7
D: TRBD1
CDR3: CASSAGTVYEQYF

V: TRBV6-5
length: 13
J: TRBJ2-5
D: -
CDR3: CASTPAARETQYF

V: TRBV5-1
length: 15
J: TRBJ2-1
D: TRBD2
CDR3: CASTPSGGSYNEQFF

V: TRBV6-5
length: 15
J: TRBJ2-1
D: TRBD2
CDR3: CASSYELAGYNEQFF

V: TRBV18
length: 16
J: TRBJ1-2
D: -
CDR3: CASSPVQVPVNYGYTF

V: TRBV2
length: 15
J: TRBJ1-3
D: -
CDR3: CASSPDGTLMDTIYF

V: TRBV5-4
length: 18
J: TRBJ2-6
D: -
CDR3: CASSLKGLLSSGANVLTF

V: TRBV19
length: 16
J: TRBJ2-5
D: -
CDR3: CASSMRVGPIQETQYF

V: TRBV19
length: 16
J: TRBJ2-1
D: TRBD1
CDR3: CASSIAKTGGYNEQFF

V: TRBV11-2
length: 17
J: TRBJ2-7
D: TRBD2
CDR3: CASSHLTGTSSRDEQYF